This is a list of T cell receptor beta chains from one sample in a study of T cell responses to AZD1222 COVID-19 vaccine. Sequencing used immunoSEQ multiplex PCR; TCRdb keeps in-frame clones, though not all of them. The sample contains roughly 150,000 clones, about nine tenths of which appear only once. This material consisted of peripheral blood, taken on day 0 of AZD1222 vaccination. The receptors come from an adult in good health. Each CDR3 is given with its conserved first and last residue. Fields, in order: D gene, clone size, J gene, V gene, CDR3 protein, CDR3 DNA. The D gene is left open where the match is weak. Rows may omit the clone size; those that give it use once, few, many or a size class.

>TRBD1|-|TRBJ1-5|TRBV19
CASSFGTGGSLHQPQHF
TGTGCCAGTAGTTTCGGGACAGGGGGCAGTCTCCATCAGCCCCAGCATTTT
>-|-|TRBJ1-4|TRBV9
CASSSNEKLFF
TGTGCCAGCAGCTCAAATGAAAAACTGTTTTTT
>-|-|TRBJ2-3|TRBV7-3
CASSSQRGVGERDTQYF
TGTGCCAGCAGCTCCCAAAGGGGAGTGGGAGAGAGAGATACGCAGTATTTT
>TRBD1|-|TRBJ1-1|TRBV10-3
CAVRTGGDTEAFF
TGTGCCGTCCGGACAGGGGGGGACACTGAAGCTTTCTTT
>-|-|TRBJ2-7|TRBV3-1/TRBV3-2
CASSQRVRGAVPYEQYF
TGTGCCAGCAGCCAAAGAGTCCGGGGAGCGGTCCCCTACGAGCAGTACTTC
>-|-|TRBJ1-6|TRBV24-1
CATSDLLGREFPRDSPLHF
TGTGCCACCAGTGATTTGCTCGGCAGGGAATTCCCCCGAGATTCACCCCTCCACTTT
>-|-|TRBJ1-6|TRBV6-2/TRBV6-3
CASSYSRQGSSYNSPLHF
TGTGCCAGCAGTTACTCTCGCCAGGGGAGCTCCTATAATTCACCCCTCCACTTT
>-|once|TRBJ2-1|TRBV19
CASSTTKGGRHNEQFF
TGTGCCAGTAGCACTACAAAGGGGGGACGACACAATGAGCAGTTCTTC
>-|-|TRBJ1-1|TRBV7-3
CASSRGTSPEAFF
TGTGCCAGCAGCCGAGGGACATCCCCTGAAGCTTTCTTT
>-|-|TRBJ1-5|TRBV18
CASSPRAGKDQPQHF
TGTGCCAGCTCACCACGGGCAGGGAAGGATCAGCCCCAGCATTTT
>-|-|TRBJ2-2|TRBV14
CASSQDSGPGELFF
TGTGCCAGCAGCCAAGATTCCGGTCCCGGGGAGCTGTTTTTT
>-|-|TRBJ2-1|TRBV10-3
CAISELAGTSYNEQFF
TGTGCCATCAGTGAGTTAGCAGGGACCTCCTACAATGAGCAGTTCTTC
>-|-|TRBJ1-2|TRBV6-5
CASSYGRSNYGYTF
TGTGCCAGCAGTTACGGTCGGTCTAACTATGGCTACACCTTC
>-|-|TRBJ2-4|TRBV5-6
CASSLSFGQLAKNIQYF
TGTGCCAGCAGCTTGTCTTTCGGCCAGTTAGCCAAAAACATTCAGTACTTC
>TRBD1|-|TRBJ1-5|TRBV6-2/TRBV6-3
CASSYSGQGAFDQPQHF
TGTGCCAGCAGTTACTCGGGACAGGGGGCGTTCGATCAGCCCCAGCATTTT
>TRBD1|-|TRBJ1-1|TRBV5-1
CASSPGQGTARLGAFF
TGCGCCAGCAGCCCTGGACAGGGAACAGCACGACTTGGAGCTTTCTTT
>-|-|TRBJ2-5|TRBV28
CASTLGYGVGAQYF
TGTGCCAGCACCCTAGGTTACGGGGTAGGGGCCCAGTACTTC